This entry lists 20 T cell receptor beta chains sequenced from one sample in a study of T-cell reconstitution after alpha-beta-depleted transplantation in children. It was with unique molecular identifiers that the TCRbeta library was prepared. TCRdb redid the calling of the PCR reads with MiXCR, one entry per CDR3 protein. The repertoire holds 210,000 or so distinct CDR3 sequences, with about 11% as singletons. The source was PBMCs, collected before TCRalphabeta/CD19-depleted stem cell transplant. The receptors here all came from a child less than two years old with acute myeloid leukemia, due to receive a stem cell transplant.

This clonotype was found many times. DNA for the CDR3: TGTGCCAGCAGCCCAGGACAGGTCCTCGAGCAGTACTTC. Protein product: CASSPGQVLEQYF. The genes are TRBV14 and TRBJ2-7; 7 bases align to TRBD1. Germline V gives CDR1 SGHDN, CDR2 FVKESK. With V trimmed by 4 bases and J by 6 bases, 6 bases remained unmatched. This CDR3 is 13 amino acids long.

This clonotype was counted at least ten times. The V gene is TRBV20-1, the J gene TRBJ2-4, with TRBD2 matching over 11 bases. Per germline, CDR1 DFQATT and CDR2 SNEGSKA (reference sequence). The CDR3 has 17 residues. V was clipped by 3 bases and J by 1 base; unmatched bases: 8. The CDR3 spells CSASGTSGGTAKNIQYF. The CDR3 nucleotides are TGCAGTGCTAGCGGGACTAGCGGTGGAACGGCCAAAAACATTCAGTACTTC.

In this sample, this clonotype turned up many times. The rearrangement uses TRBV3-1 and TRBJ2-7; D ambiguous. The CDR3 consists of 14 residues. Deletions cut 1 base from V and 5 bases from J, with 12 bases between. The germline V gene has CDR1 LGHDT and CDR2 YNNKEL (reference sequence). CDR3 in amino acids: CASSQGVSGNEQYF. The CDR3 DNA sequence: TGTGCCAGCAGCCAAGGGGTCTCAGGAAACGAGCAGTACTTC.

This clonotype was recorded at least ten times. The chain carries TRBV4-1 and TRBJ1-5; perhaps TRBD1 as D (6 bases). The CDR3 covers 15 residues. V lost 0 bases and J 5 bases, leaving 11 bases between the germline ends. CDR1 and CDR2 (germline): MGHRA, YSYEKL. CDR3 DNA sequence: TGCGCCAGCAGCCAAGAAGACAGGTTGTATCAGCCCCAGCATTTT. It encodes CASSQEDRLYQPQHF.

The chain links TRBV19 to TRBJ2-1; the match to TRBD2 covers 11 bases. CDR1 LNHDA and CDR2 SQIVND come from the germline V gene (reference sequence). J gave up 9 bases and V 5 bases, and 12 bases lay outside the gene matches. The CDR3 sequence is 16 residues long. The CDR3 DNA is TGTGCCAGTAGTCTCCCGAGTAGCGGGAGGGCCACTGAGCAGTTCTTC. Amino acid sequence: CASSLPSSGRATEQFF.

This clonotype has ten or more counts. V gene TRBV5-1 combines with J gene TRBJ1-4; D is uncertain. The CDR3 runs to 16 residues. The germline CDR1 and CDR2 sequences are SGHRS and YFSETQ. Between the trimmed V and J ends, which lost 5 bases and 2 bases, there was a span of 16 bases. The CDR3 nucleotides read TGCGCCAGCAGTCCGTCGGCGGGGATCACTAATGAAAAACTGTTTTTT. It yields the protein CASSPSAGITNEKLFF.

The count of this clonotype is one. The junction shows a germline mismatch at one end, possibly a read error. The J gene is TRBJ2-7, the V gene TRBV7-8, with 7 bases matching TRBD2. Germline V lookup: CDR1 SGHVS, CDR2 FQNEAQ. The CDR3 runs 13 residues. CDR3 residues: CASSLAVSCEQYF. CDR3 nucleotides: TGTGCCAGCAGCCTAGCGGTCTCCTGCGAGCAGTACTTC.

This clonotype was picked up many times. The chain combines TRBV12-5 with TRBJ2-1; 10 bases align to TRBD2. CDR3 length: 19 residues. Germline trimming cut 0 bases from V and 1 base from J; bases unmatched to any gene: 9. The germline V gene has CDR1 LGHNT and CDR2 FRNRAP. The CDR3, as DNA: TGTGCTAGTGGTTTGGTAGTCACTGAAGCGGGGGGGTCCTACAATGAGCAGTTCTTC. Encoded protein: CASGLVVTEAGGSYNEQFF.

In this sample, this clonotype turned up many times. The J gene is TRBJ2-7, the V gene TRBV5-1; D is unclear. This CDR3 has 12 residues. V was clipped by 0 bases and J by 6 bases, with 7 bases between them. CDR1 is SGHRS and CDR2 is YFSETQ in the germline V gene. CDR3 amino acids: CASSLDYSEQYF. In nucleotides, the CDR3 is TGCGCCAGCAGCTTGGATTACTCCGAGCAGTACTTC.

This clonotype was recorded at least ten times. This may come from a read error, since a much larger clone is one base off. This chain uses TRBV5-1 with TRBJ2-7; D is undetermined. Trimming removed 1 base at V and 6 bases at J, with 8 bases between. Germline V gives CDR1 SGHRS, CDR2 YFSETQ. The CDR3 length is 12 residues. The CDR3 DNA sequence: TGCGCCAGCAGCTTGATCGGTTCCGAGCAGTACTTC. Translated: CASSLIGSEQYF.

Many counts were recorded for this clonotype. J is TRBJ2-1 and V is TRBV30; the D gene is possibly TRBD2 (5 bases). Germline V gives CDR1 GTSNPN, CDR2 SVGIG (reference sequence). CDR3 length equals 13 residues. Trimming stripped 3 bases from V and 5 bases from J, with 11 bases between. The CDR3 region has the DNA TGTGCCTGGAGCTCTAGAGGGCACAATGAGCAGTTCTTC. Translating it yields CAWSSRGHNEQFF. Looking up the rest from reference TRBV30 and TRBJ2-1 gives the full variable domain: SQTIHQWPATLVQPVGSPLSLECTVEGTSNPNLYWYRQAAGRGLQLLFYSVGIGQISSEVPQNLSASRPQDRQFILSSKKLLLSDSGFYLCAWSSRGHNEQFFGPGTRLTVL.

This clonotype has only a few counts. V gene TRBV5-6 combines with J gene TRBJ2-3; 7 bases are a match to TRBD1. V lost 7 bases, J lost 2 bases, and 13 bases stayed unmatched. The CDR3 has 16 residues. The germline V gene has CDR1 SGHDT and CDR2 YYEEEE. As DNA, the CDR3 is TGTGCCAGCCGCCTTCGCCGGGACAGATCCACAGATACGCAGTATTTT. Its protein is CASRLRRDRSTDTQYF.

This clonotype showed up many times. The rearrangement links TRBV5-1 to TRBJ1-2, with D unresolved. The CDR3 covers 14 residues. Germline V gene data show CDR1 as SGHRS and CDR2 as YFSETQ. The V gene lost 6 bases and the J gene lost 3 bases, with 15 bases spanning the gap. DNA for the CDR3: TGCGCCAGCACCCTTTCACCTGGGGACTATGGCTACACCTTC. This encodes CASTLSPGDYGYTF.

In this sample, this clonotype turned up many times. This rearrangement joins TRBV14 to TRBJ2-2; 9 bases match TRBD2. The germline gives CDR1 SGHDN, CDR2 FVKESK. The V and J ends lost 4 bases and 3 bases, in that order; junction bases with no gene match: 3. This CDR3 is built from 15 residues. The CDR3 loop reads CASSPRLADTGELFF. DNA for the CDR3: TGTGCCAGCAGCCCCCGACTAGCGGACACCGGGGAGCTGTTTTTT.

This clonotype showed up many times. V gene TRBV11-2 combines with J gene TRBJ2-5; 9 bases align to TRBD1. Germline-derived CDR1 and CDR2 are SGHAT and FQNNGV. CDR3 length: 14 residues. The V gene end was trimmed by 3 bases and the J gene end by 5 bases; junction bases not matched to a gene: 4. This chain's CDR3 is CASSLGTGSETQYF. CDR3 DNA: TGTGCCAGCAGCTTGGGGACAGGGTCGGAGACCCAGTACTTC.

This clonotype was detected many times. The chain combines TRBV2 with TRBJ2-7; D might be TRBD1 (6 bases). Trimming shortened V by 3 bases and J by 1 base, and 16 bases separated the two germline ends. The CDR3 consists of 16 residues. Germline V lookup: CDR1 SNHLY, CDR2 FYNNEI. The DNA of the CDR3 is TGTGCCAGCAGTGATTTTGGGGGCCAACCGTCCTACGAGCAGTACTTC. The encoded protein is CASSDFGGQPSYEQYF.

This chain joins TRBV11-2 and TRBJ1-2, with D tentatively TRBD1 (5 bases). This CDR3 region has 13 residues. Germline V gives CDR1 SGHAT, CDR2 FQNNGV. Trimming shortened V by 4 bases and J by 0 bases, and 6 bases separated the two germline ends. CDR3 residues: CASSWDSNYGYTF. DNA of the CDR3: TGTGCCAGCAGCTGGGACTCTAACTATGGCTACACCTTC.

This clonotype was found many times. The chain links TRBV6-5 to TRBJ2-1; D is perhaps TRBD1 or TRBD2 (5 bases each). The germline CDR1 and CDR2 sequences are MNHEY and SVGAGI. Trimming took off 0 bases at V and 10 bases at J, with 13 bases between the two ends. CDR3 length: 14 amino acids. The CDR3 sequence is CASSYSRGEGEQFF. DNA of the CDR3: TGTGCCAGCAGTTACTCGAGAGGGGAAGGGGAGCAGTTCTTC.

The sample holds many counts of this clonotype. The chain combines TRBV12-3 or TRBV12-4 with TRBJ1-5; D is undetermined. V was shortened by 6 bases and J by 0 bases, with 9 bases between the two germline ends. This CDR3 has 14 amino acids. DNA of the CDR3: TGTGCCAGCAGCCACAGCTTTAGCAATCAGCCCCAGCATTTT. Translation: CASSHSFSNQPQHF.

This clonotype was seen ten or more times. The V call is TRBV12-3 or TRBV12-4, the J call TRBJ2-2; TRBD2 aligns across 7 bases. The CDR3 runs 13 residues. V was pared by 7 bases and J by 6 bases, with 5 bases of the junction left unmatched. CDR3 loop: CASTSGGPGELFF. The CDR3 bases are TGTGCCAGCACCTCGGGGGGACCCGGGGAGCTGTTTTTT.